These 14 T cell receptor beta chains originate from one sample sequenced in a study of CD8+CD57+ T cells in acquired aplastic anemia. Genomic DNA was employed as the template in profiling TCR beta VDJ and CDR3. Each CDR3 protein is one row after TCRdb ran MiXCR on the reads. The sample yields around 430,000 distinct CDR3 sequences, roughly 34% seen once. CD8+CD57+ cell expansion, shown by flow cytometry, had occurred in the patients selected for sequencing. Sequencing was carried out using sorted CD4+, CD8+, or CD8+CD57+ T cells (not recorded which) from PBMCs. Receptor source: a human donor with aplastic anemia.

The table lists this clonotype with a few counts. The V and J genes are TRBV2 and TRBJ1-2, with TRBD1 as a possible D gene (6 bases). Germline CDR1 is SNHLY and CDR2 is FYNNEI. The CDR3 loop spans 13 amino acids. V lost 7 bases to trimming and J lost 6 bases, with 15 bases between them. In DNA form, the CDR3 reads TGTGCCAGCACTTGGCAGGGGAGCGATGGCTACACCTTC. Protein: CASTWQGSDGYTF.

This clonotype was seen once. J is TRBJ2-7 and V is TRBV11-1, with 7 bases identical to TRBD1. The end of the DNA aligns better with TRBJ2-1, so the J call may be wrong. Germline V gene lookup returns CDR1 SGHAT and CDR2 FQDESV (reference sequence). There are 15 residues in the CDR3. CDR3 DNA sequence: TGTGCCAGCAGCTTAGTGGCAGGGGGTTCCTACGAGCAGTTCTTC. Protein: CASSLVAGGSYEQFF.

This chain's CDR3 is CASSRGQVHEQYF. The CDR3 bases are TGTGCCAGCAGCCGGGGACAGGTCCACGAGCAGTACTTC. The J gene is TRBJ2-7, the V gene TRBV3-1; 8 positions match TRBD1. Trimming took 4 bases from V and 5 from J; bases not matched to a gene: 4. Germline loops: CDR1 LGHDT, CDR2 YNNKEL (reference sequence). CDR3 length: 13 residues.

V usage is TRBV6-5 and J usage is TRBJ2-7; maybe TRBD1 (6 bases). Germline V gene data show CDR1 as MNHEY and CDR2 as SVGAGI. This CDR3 has 15 amino acids. V was pared by 0 bases and J by 2 bases, with 11 bases between. CDR3 nucleotides: TGTGCCAGCAGTTACTCCGACAGGCGGGCCTACGAGCAGTACTTC. It specifies CASSYSDRRAYEQYF.

This clonotype was found many times. The CDR3 loop is CSARGGDEPYGYTF. As DNA, the CDR3 is TGCAGTGCTAGAGGGGGTGACGAGCCCTATGGCTACACCTTC. The V gene is TRBV20-1, the J gene TRBJ1-2; no firm D call. With 1 base removed from V and 4 bases from J, the gap between germline ends came to 13 bases. The CDR3 sequence is 14 residues long. Germline V gene lookup returns CDR1 DFQATT and CDR2 SNEGSKA (reference sequence).

The chain recombines TRBV30 with TRBJ1-1, with 7 bases that match TRBD1. CDR3 length: 14 amino acids. CDR1 GTSNPN and CDR2 SVGIG come from the germline V gene (reference sequence). The V gene end was trimmed by 1 base and the J gene end by 1 base; junction bases not matched to a gene: 3. The CDR3 DNA sequence: TGTGCCTGGAGTGAGACAGGGAGGAACACTGAAGCTTTCTTT. Amino acid sequence: CAWSETGRNTEAFF.

V is TRBV7-2 and J is TRBJ2-1; D is possibly TRBD2 (6 bases). Germline V lookup: CDR1 SGHTA, CDR2 FQGNSA. V lost 1 base to trimming and J lost 7 bases, with 17 bases between them. The CDR3 runs 16 residues. The DNA for the CDR3 is TGTGCCAGCAGCTTAGGCTCGCGGGAAGCGAGGAATGAGCAGTTCTTC. Translation gives CASSLGSREARNEQFF. Based on the CDR3 plus reference TRBV7-2 and TRBJ2-1, the full variable domain is GAGVSQSPSNKVTEKGKDVELRCDPISGHTALYWYRQSLGQGLEFLIYFQGNSAPDKSGLPSDRFSAERTGGSVSTLTIQRTQQEDSAVYLCASSLGSREARNEQFFGPGTRLTVL.

About this clonotype itself: This may come from a read error, since a much larger clone is one base off. The chain is built from TRBV20-1 and TRBJ1-6; 7 nucleotides line up with TRBD1. Per the germline V gene, CDR1 is DFQATT and CDR2 is SNEGSKA (reference sequence). The CDR3 consists of 15 residues. The CDR3 coding sequence is TGCAATGCACCCCGCGACAGGGACCTTAATTCACCCCTCCACTTT. Encoded protein: CNAPRDRDLNSPLHF.

This sequence joins TRBV11-2 and TRBJ2-5; 15 positions match TRBD2. Germline V CDR1 and CDR2: SGHAT, FQNNGV. The V segment lost 0 bases and the J segment 2 bases; nucleotides outside the gene matches: 4. The CDR3 covers 18 residues. CDR3 bases: TGTGCCAGCAGCTTAGAAGGAGGACTAGCGGGGGGGCAAGAGACCCAGTACTTC. Residues: CASSLEGGLAGGQETQYF.

This chain links TRBV14 with TRBJ2-3; TRBD1 aligns across 8 bases. V lost 3 bases, J lost 4 bases, and 9 bases stayed unmatched. The V gene's germline CDR1 is SGHDN and CDR2 FVKESK. This CDR3 spans 16 amino acids. In DNA, the CDR3 is TGTGCCAGCAGCCATGTCGGGACAGGAGTGCCAGATACGCAGTATTTT. Encoded protein: CASSHVGTGVPDTQYF.

At least ten counts were recorded for this clonotype. The J gene is TRBJ1-2, the V gene TRBV5-5, with unresolved D. The germline V gene encodes CDR1 SGHKS and CDR2 YYEKEE (reference sequence). With 6 bases removed from V and 8 bases from J, the gap between germline ends came to 23 bases. The CDR3 is made up of 15 amino acids. Here the CDR3 reads CASTSLQGGPWGYTF. In DNA form, the CDR3 reads TGTGCCAGCACCTCCCTCCAAGGAGGCCCATGGGGCTACACCTTC.

The chain combines TRBV7-9 with TRBJ2-7; D not certain. CDR1 SEHNR and CDR2 FQNEAQ come from the germline V gene (reference sequence). This CDR3 has 12 amino acids. V dropped 4 bases and J dropped 2 bases, with 6 bases sitting between them. The CDR3 loop is CASSSTTYEQYF. The CDR3 nucleotides are TGTGCCAGCAGCTCTACCACCTACGAGCAGTACTTC.

Of note for this clonotype: The junction departs from germline at one end; a sequencing error may be responsible. The chain employs TRBV10-3 and TRBJ2-3; 12 bases are shared with TRBD2. Looked up from germline, CDR1 is ENHRY and CDR2 is SYGVKD. The CDR3 totals 17 residues. CDR3 in amino acids: CASSYALAGGPTDTQYF. As DNA, the CDR3 is TGTGCCAGCAGTTACGCGCTAGCGGGGGGGCCGACAGATACGCAGTATTTT.

As concerns this clonotype: An end of the junction does not agree with germline; a read error may underlie this. The chain has TRBV12-3 or TRBV12-4 and TRBJ1-3; D unresolved. The CDR3 runs to 15 residues. The CDR3 protein is CASSLAASSGSTIYF. Written as DNA, the CDR3 is TGTGCCAGCAGTTTGGCAGCGAGCTCTGGAAGCACCATATATTTT.